The sequence of this T cell receptor (beta chain) was determined in a study of monozygotic twins with cystic fibrosis (dated by TCRdb to the early 2020s). Study-level background: Barcoded libraries were prepared from approximately 3 micrograms of fragmented DNA with about 15 PCR cycles. Data for three of the twin pairs had been reported earlier in a different context. TCR beta repertoires were compared within and between 16 monozygotic twin pairs with cystic fibrosis so that genetic influence on V and J gene usage could be assessed. The cohort comprised ten female and six male twin pairs aged roughly 2.0 to 40 years, median around 9 years, mostly children and adolescents. On the day of blood sampling, twins were ranked among about 1,100 cohort participants for weight-for-height and for FEVPerc (FEV1 disease centile).

Comments on this clone: There is no known antigen for this receptor. No much larger clone exists at a distance of one base, and base qualities are not known.

CDR1 is given as MNHEY and CDR2 as SMNVEV, both from the germline V gene (reference sequence). The CDR3 runs 16 amino acids, cysteine and phenylalanine included. CDR3 DNA only is kept here, 48 bases in frame from base 1. Trimming accounts for 8 bases at V and 0 bases at J, while the number of junction bases matched to no gene is 7. TCR beta CDR3 regions were amplified by multiplex PCR with the immunoSEQ immune profiling system according to the manufacturer's instructions. An Illumina NextSeq system was used for sequencing. As for the original processing: Sequence data were processed on the immunoSEQ Analyzer platform, and clonality was calculated as the square root of Simpson's index of productive rearrangements. V and J usage similarity was measured by Jensen-Shannon distance, and CDR3 generation probabilities were computed with OLGA. The researchers looked up shared CDR3 sequences in the immuneACCESS database (August 2020) and in VDJdb (December 2020). In TCRdb, the immuneACCESS table is reduced to in-frame sequences with V and J assigned. These tables do not hold every clone; where another copy was compared, an unresolved V gene accounts for under half, and the others remain unexplained. The V and J calls and clone size were taken over from that table, and D and trimming were inferred from the DNA. The sample table holds over 20,000 clones, of which approximately 90% were seen once. 0.29% of the sample rests with the top ten.

The paper's findings and limits, for the study overall: Significantly higher nucleotide-identical clonotype sharing was observed within monozygotic CF twin pairs than between unrelated CF individuals (P = 0.000026, Mann-Whitney). Simpson clonality tended to be low (median around 0.0095), which suggests a naive-dominated repertoire, although clonality was higher in the most severely affected patients. The greatest similarity to the co-twin was observed for V gene usage in 13 of 16 pairs and for J usage in 8 of 16 pairs, which suggested genetic constraints. The cohort was small, and no association was found between shared CDR3 numbers and age, concordance or disease severity.

The twin pairs came from the European Cystic Fibrosis Twin and Sibling Study Cohort, which recruited patients from more than 150 CF clinics across 14 European countries. Zygosity and CFTR genotype were verified in-house, and zygosity was tested by multiplex PCR of nine short tandem repeat loci. Peripheral blood was sampled from each twin, with clinical parameters recorded on the day of blood sampling. Phenol/chloroform extraction was used to isolate genomic DNA from peripheral blood cells, and the DNA was then kept in TE buffer at 4 degrees C. The rearranged segments are TRBV27 and TRBJ2-3, with 11 central nucleotides matching TRBD2. This clonotype was sampled from a girl aged 2-10 years with cystic fibrosis. The material sequenced was blood. The CDR3 is CASLAGGTSSTDTQYF. DNA sequence: TGTGCCAGCCTAGCGGGGGGAACTTCTAGCACAGATACGCAGTATTTT.